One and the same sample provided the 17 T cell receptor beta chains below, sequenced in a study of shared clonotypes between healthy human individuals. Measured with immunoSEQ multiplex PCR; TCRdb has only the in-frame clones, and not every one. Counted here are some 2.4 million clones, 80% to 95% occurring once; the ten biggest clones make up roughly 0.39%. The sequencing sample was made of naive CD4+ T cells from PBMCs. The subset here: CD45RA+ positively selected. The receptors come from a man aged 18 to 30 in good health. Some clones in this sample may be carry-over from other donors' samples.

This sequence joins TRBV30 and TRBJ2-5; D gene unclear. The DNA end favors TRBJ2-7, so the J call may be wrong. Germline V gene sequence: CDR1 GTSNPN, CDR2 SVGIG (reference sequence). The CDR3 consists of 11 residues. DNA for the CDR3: TGTGCCTGGATGAGAGGTCTCGAGCAGTACTTC. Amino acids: CAWMRGLEQYF.

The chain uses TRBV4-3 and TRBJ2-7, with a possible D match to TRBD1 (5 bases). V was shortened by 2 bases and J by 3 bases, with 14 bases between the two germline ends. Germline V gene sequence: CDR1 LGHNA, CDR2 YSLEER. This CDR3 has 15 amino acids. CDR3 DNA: TGCGCCAGCAGCCAACCAACAGGTAGCCGCTACGAGCAGTACTTC. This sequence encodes CASSQPTGSRYEQYF.

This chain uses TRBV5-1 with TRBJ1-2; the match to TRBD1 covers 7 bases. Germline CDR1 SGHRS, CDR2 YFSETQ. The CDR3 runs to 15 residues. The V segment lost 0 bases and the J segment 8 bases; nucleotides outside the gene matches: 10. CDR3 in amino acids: CASSLVVSGGNGYTF. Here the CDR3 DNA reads TGCGCCAGCAGCTTGGTAGTATCAGGGGGGAACGGCTACACCTTC.

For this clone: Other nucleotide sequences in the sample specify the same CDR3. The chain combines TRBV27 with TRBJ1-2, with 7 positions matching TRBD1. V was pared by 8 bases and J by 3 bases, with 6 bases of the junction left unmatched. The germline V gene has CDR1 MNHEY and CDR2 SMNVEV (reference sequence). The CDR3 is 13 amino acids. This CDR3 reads CASSFRGYYGYTF. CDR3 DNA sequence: TGTGCCAGCTCCTTCAGGGGGTACTATGGCTACACCTTC.

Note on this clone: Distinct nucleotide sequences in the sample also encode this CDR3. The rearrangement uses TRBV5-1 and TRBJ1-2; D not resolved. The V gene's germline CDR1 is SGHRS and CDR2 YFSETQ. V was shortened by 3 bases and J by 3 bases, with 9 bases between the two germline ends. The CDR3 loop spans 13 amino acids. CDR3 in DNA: TGCGCCAGCAGCTACGGCGGGGACTATGGCTACACCTTC. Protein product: CASSYGGDYGYTF.

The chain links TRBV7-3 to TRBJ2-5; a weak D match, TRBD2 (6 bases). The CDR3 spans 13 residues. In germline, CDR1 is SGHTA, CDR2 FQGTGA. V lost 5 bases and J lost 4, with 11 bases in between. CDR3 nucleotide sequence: TGTGCCAGCAGCCGCGGAGGGTCAGAGACCCAGTACTTC. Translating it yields CASSRGGSETQYF.

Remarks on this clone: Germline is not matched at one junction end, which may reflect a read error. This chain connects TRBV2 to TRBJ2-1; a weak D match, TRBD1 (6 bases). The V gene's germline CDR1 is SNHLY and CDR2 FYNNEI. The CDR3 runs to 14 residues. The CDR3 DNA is TGTGCCAGCAGCGAAGTGACAGGCTACAATGAGCAGTTCTTC. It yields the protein CASSEVTGYNEQFF.

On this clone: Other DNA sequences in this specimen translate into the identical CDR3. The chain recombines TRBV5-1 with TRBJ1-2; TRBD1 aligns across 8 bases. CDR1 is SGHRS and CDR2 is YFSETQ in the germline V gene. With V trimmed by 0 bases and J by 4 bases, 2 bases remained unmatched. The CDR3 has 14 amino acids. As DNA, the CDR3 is TGCGCCAGCAGCTTGGGACAGGGGCCCTATGGCTACACCTTC. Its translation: CASSLGQGPYGYTF.

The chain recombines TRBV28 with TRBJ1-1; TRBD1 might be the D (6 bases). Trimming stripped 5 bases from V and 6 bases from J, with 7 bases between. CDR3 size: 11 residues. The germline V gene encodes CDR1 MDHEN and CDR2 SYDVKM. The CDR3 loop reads CASSGGPEAFF. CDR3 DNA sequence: TGTGCCAGCAGTGGGGGCCCTGAAGCTTTCTTT.

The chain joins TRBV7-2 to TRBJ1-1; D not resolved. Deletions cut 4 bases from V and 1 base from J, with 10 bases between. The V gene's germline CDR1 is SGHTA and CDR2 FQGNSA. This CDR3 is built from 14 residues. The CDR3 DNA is TGTGCCAGCAGCTCTGATGTGTGGAACACTGAAGCTTTCTTT. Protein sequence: CASSSDVWNTEAFF.

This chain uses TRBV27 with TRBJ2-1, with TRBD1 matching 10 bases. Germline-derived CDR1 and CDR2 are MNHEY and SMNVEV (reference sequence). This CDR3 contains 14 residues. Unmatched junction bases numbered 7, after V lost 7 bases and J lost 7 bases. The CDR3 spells CASNPGQGRNEQFF. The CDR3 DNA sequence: TGTGCCAGCAACCCGGGACAGGGGAGGAATGAGCAGTTCTTC.

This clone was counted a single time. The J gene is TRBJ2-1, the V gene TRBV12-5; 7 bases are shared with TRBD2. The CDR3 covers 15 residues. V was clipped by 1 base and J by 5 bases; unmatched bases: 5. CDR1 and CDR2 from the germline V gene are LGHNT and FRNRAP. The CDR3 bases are TGTGCTAGTGGTTTGGGTCTAGCGGAAAACAATGAGCAGTTCTTC. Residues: CASGLGLAENNEQFF.

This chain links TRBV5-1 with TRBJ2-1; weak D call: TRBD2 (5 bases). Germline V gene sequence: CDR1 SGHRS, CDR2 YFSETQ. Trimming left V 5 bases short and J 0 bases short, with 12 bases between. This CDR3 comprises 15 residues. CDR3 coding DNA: TGCGCCAGCAGAACGCCGGGGAGCTCCTACAATGAGCAGTTCTTC. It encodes CASRTPGSSYNEQFF.

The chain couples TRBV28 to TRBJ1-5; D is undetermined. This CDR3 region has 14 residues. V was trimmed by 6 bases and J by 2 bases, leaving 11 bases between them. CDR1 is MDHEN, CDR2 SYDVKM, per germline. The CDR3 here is CASRSRDRNQPQHF. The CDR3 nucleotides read TGTGCCAGCAGGTCCCGGGATCGCAATCAGCCCCAGCATTTT.

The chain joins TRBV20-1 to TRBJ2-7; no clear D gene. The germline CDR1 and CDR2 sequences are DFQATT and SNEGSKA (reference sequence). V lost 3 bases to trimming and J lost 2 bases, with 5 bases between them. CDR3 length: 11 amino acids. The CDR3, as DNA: TGCAGTGCTAGCCCGGCCTACGAGCAGTACTTC. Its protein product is CSASPAYEQYF.

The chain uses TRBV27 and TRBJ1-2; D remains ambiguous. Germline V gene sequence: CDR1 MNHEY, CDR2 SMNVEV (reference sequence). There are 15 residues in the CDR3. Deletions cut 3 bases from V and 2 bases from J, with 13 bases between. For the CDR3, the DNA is TGTGCCAGCAGTTTTTCGGCGGCATTCAACTATGGCTACACCTTC. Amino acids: CASSFSAAFNYGYTF.

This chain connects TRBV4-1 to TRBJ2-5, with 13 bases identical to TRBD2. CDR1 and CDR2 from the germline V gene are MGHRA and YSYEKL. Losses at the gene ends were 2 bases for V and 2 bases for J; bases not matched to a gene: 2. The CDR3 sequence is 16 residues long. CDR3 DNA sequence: TGCGCCAGCAGCCAACCGGGACTAGCGGGACAAGAGACCCAGTACTTC. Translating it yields CASSQPGLAGQETQYF.